This T cell receptor beta chain was recovered during a study of identical twins. General study findings and limits: Sequences that were out-of-frame, alpha and twin-shared displayed an excess of low generation probability. Rather than following the same donors, the conclusions depended on cross-sectional statistical analysis. Abundant beta clonotypes from cord blood had fewer insertions, unlike memory repertoires, which showed none.

From germline, CDR1 is SGHDT and CDR2 YYEEEE. The ends were cut back, 0 bases at V and 6 bases at J, with 18 bases in the middle. This CDR3 has 17 amino acids. As for this clonotype: The antigen remains undetermined.

TCRdb used MiXCR to reprocess the 5' RACE reads, holding one entry per CDR3 protein. The sample consists of approximately 700,000 distinct CDR3 sequences, over 5% of them appearing once. The source is a young man in good health. Sequencing was carried out using naive T cells sorted from blood. The chain combines TRBV5-6 with TRBJ1-4; D remains ambiguous. CDR3 amino acids: CASSLAGNPISDEKLFF. As DNA, the CDR3 is TGTGCCAGCAGCTTGGCCGGGAACCCAATCTCCGATGAAAAACTGTTTTTT.